This record looks at one T cell receptor (beta chain) sequence and its context. This entry is derived from a study of T-cell memory formation after mild COVID-19. Background on the study: In these data, TCR clusters were largely donor specific.

V shed 5 bases, J shed 2 bases, and the junction held 6 bases outside the gene matches. This CDR3 contains 15 residues. The authors produced TCR alpha and TCR beta cDNA libraries with sample barcodes and UMIs by 5'RACE using constant-segment primers. TCRdb used MiXCR to reprocess the 5' RACE reads, holding one entry per CDR3 protein. The sample includes 500,000 to 550,000 distinct CDR3 sequences, 20% of them seen just once. Source material: PBMCs or a T cell subset sorted from them (not recorded which). The sequence was collected from an adult woman who had mild COVID-19 (a few samples of this study predate the infection). Cell type and time point are not known. The chain is built from TRBV12-3 or TRBV12-4 and TRBJ2-1, with 7 bases matching TRBD1. The CDR3 bases are TGTGCCAGCAGTGATAAGACAGGGACCTACAATGAGCAGTTCTTC. This encodes CASSDKTGTYNEQFF.